This TCR beta chain was captured in a study of CD8+CD57+ T cells in acquired aplastic anemia. Overall study: Sorting CD4+ and CD8+ cells gave DNA averaging about 3.1 ug. Overall study findings and caveats: The same twenty-nine CD8+ CDR3 sequences occurred in patients and in controls.

In patients chosen for sequencing, flow cytometry had shown CD8+CD57+ cell expansion. In regard to this clonotype: Its antigen is unidentified. At one end, the junction sequence differs from germline, possibly due to a read error.

Researchers used genomic DNA as the template to profile TCR beta VDJ and CDR3. MiXCR, applied by TCRdb to the reads, yields one record per CDR3 protein. The top ten clones hold around 0.82% of a sample with about half a million distinct CDR3 sequences, approximately 33% of them seen once. This TCR came from a human donor with aplastic anemia. Input material: sorted CD4+, CD8+, or CD8+CD57+ T cells (not recorded which) from PBMCs.

CDR3 in DNA: TGTGCCAGCAATGAACGCGGGACAGCCCCCTACGAGCAGTACTTC. This encodes CASNERGTAPYEQYF. The chain joins TRBV6-1 to TRBJ2-7; D is perhaps TRBD1 (7 bases). Germline V gene data show CDR1 as MNHNS and CDR2 as SASEGT. This CDR3 comprises 15 residues.